A single sample is the source of the 22 T cell receptor beta chains below, sequenced in a study of T cell repertoires in cytomegalovirus infection. TCRdb reanalysed the reads using MiXCR and keeps one entry per CDR3 protein. Among more than 200,000 distinct CDR3 sequences, approximately 10% were seen once, and the ten largest hold roughly 15%. Sequencing was done on a sample of PBMCs. The receptors stem from a human donor in good health (CMV status not recorded). Some clones in this sample may be carry-over from other donors' samples.

This clonotype was recorded a few times. J is TRBJ1-5 and V is TRBV28; a possible D gene is TRBD1 (5 bases). This CDR3 is built from 14 residues. Deletions cut 2 bases from V and 5 bases from J, with 10 bases between. Germline CDR1 reads MDHEN; CDR2 reads SYDVKM. CDR3 in amino acids: CASSLNGAYQPQHF. The CDR3 nucleotides read TGTGCCAGCAGTTTAAATGGGGCATATCAGCCCCAGCATTTT.

This clonotype occurred many times. The chain has TRBV12-3 or TRBV12-4 and TRBJ2-1, with TRBD2 identical over 9 bases. The trim removed 4 bases at V and 6 bases at J, leaving 7 bases unmatched. The CDR3 is 15 residues long. The CDR3 coding sequence is TGTGCCAGCAGTTCCCCCCAGCGGGGGGTCAATGAGCAGTTCTTC. Translation gives CASSSPQRGVNEQFF.

The chain recombines TRBV19 with TRBJ1-1, with D tentatively TRBD1 (5 bases). Germline assignment: CDR1 LNHDA and CDR2 SQIVND (reference sequence). The CDR3 runs to 13 residues. V was shortened by 3 bases and J by 5 bases, with 10 bases between the two germline ends. This CDR3 is CASSILGATEAFF. Here the CDR3 DNA reads TGTGCCAGTAGTATTTTAGGGGCAACTGAAGCTTTCTTT.

This clonotype occurred many times. The chain employs TRBV6-1 and TRBJ2-7, with 12 bases aligning to TRBD2. V shed 4 bases, J shed 1 base, and the junction held 8 bases outside the gene matches. Germline V gene sequence: CDR1 MNHNS, CDR2 SASEGT. This CDR3 has 17 residues. The CDR3, as DNA: TGTGCCAGCAGTGTCGTCACTAGCGGGGGGCTTTCCTACGAGCAGTACTTC. Its protein is CASSVVTSGGLSYEQYF.

In its sample, this clonotype was seen many times. The gene calls are TRBV20-1 and TRBJ1-5, with D possibly being TRBD1 (6 bases). This CDR3 has 16 amino acids. The V end lost 6 bases, the J end lost 0 bases, and 18 bases lay between the germline ends. CDR1 and CDR2 from the germline V gene are DFQATT and SNEGSKA (reference sequence). The CDR3 DNA follows: TGCAGTGCAACCTGGGGGGCAGGGAATAGCAATCAGCCCCAGCATTTT. Protein sequence: CSATWGAGNSNQPQHF.

This clonotype came up many times. The V and J genes are TRBV7-3 and TRBJ1-1; D not resolved. V was clipped by 5 bases and J by 10 bases, with 17 bases between them. Germline V gives CDR1 SGHTA, CDR2 FQGTGA. The CDR3 extends over 13 amino acids. The CDR3 loop is CASSPVDPSRAFF. CDR3 DNA sequence: TGTGCCAGCAGCCCGGTTGACCCCAGTCGAGCTTTCTTT.

The V gene is TRBV19, the J gene TRBJ2-6, with 10 positions matching TRBD1. CDR1 and CDR2 (germline): LNHDA, SQIVND (reference sequence). Losses at the gene ends were 5 bases for V and 1 base for J; bases not matched to a gene: 11. This CDR3 has 19 amino acids. Here the CDR3 DNA reads TGTGCCAGTAGTTTCCCCCGAGGACAGGGGGTATCTGGGGCCAACGTCCTGACTTTC. This codes for CASSFPRGQGVSGANVLTF.

The chain uses TRBV7-2 and TRBJ1-3; TRBD1 matches at 8 bases. The CDR3 sequence is 16 residues long. With V trimmed by 2 bases and J by 4 bases, 7 bases remained unmatched. Per the germline V gene, CDR1 is SGHTA and CDR2 is FQGNSA. The CDR3 spells CASSLFYDRGGNTIYF. DNA for the CDR3: TGTGCCAGCAGCTTATTTTACGACAGGGGAGGAAACACCATATATTTT.

At least ten counts were recorded for this clonotype. The V call is TRBV7-2, the J call TRBJ2-7, with 7 positions matching TRBD2. V lost 4 bases, J lost 4 bases, and 10 bases stayed unmatched. Germline loops: CDR1 SGHTA, CDR2 FQGNSA. This CDR3 is 15 amino acids long. The CDR3 nucleotides read TGTGCCAGCAGCTCTTTTGCGGGGGAAAGGTACGAGCAGTACTTC. It codes for CASSSFAGERYEQYF.

This clonotype occurred many times. The chain combines TRBV12-3 or TRBV12-4 with TRBJ1-5, with 7 bases lining up with TRBD1. V lost 3 bases to trimming and J lost 5 bases; unmatched junction nucleotides: 13. The CDR3 runs to 17 residues. The CDR3 reads CASSFEAGGTDHQPQHF. The CDR3 region has the DNA TGTGCCAGCAGTTTTGAGGCGGGTGGGACAGATCATCAGCCCCAGCATTTT.

This clonotype was recorded at least ten times. The V and J genes are TRBV28 and TRBJ2-3; 8 positions agree with TRBD1. Germline loops: CDR1 MDHEN, CDR2 SYDVKM. The CDR3 runs 20 residues. V lost 4 bases to trimming and J lost 2 bases; unmatched junction nucleotides: 20. CDR3 residues: CASSSTGGNRGWEDTDTQYF. Written as DNA, the CDR3 is TGTGCCAGCAGTTCTACAGGGGGGAATCGGGGCTGGGAGGACACAGATACGCAGTATTTT.

This clonotype was counted at least ten times. The rearrangement uses TRBV12-3 or TRBV12-4 and TRBJ2-3; D gene unclear. The CDR3 spans 13 residues. V lost 10 bases and J 4 bases, leaving 15 bases between the germline ends. Written as DNA, the CDR3 is TGTGCCACCATGTCGCAGCTACCAGATACGCAGTATTTT. Its protein product is CATMSQLPDTQYF.

This clonotype was counted ten times or more. The chain has TRBV7-2 and TRBJ2-1; 12 positions match TRBD2. J was trimmed by 6 bases and V by 5 bases; bases with no gene match: 8. This CDR3 comprises 16 residues. Germline CDR1 SGHTA, CDR2 FQGNSA. In DNA form, the CDR3 reads TGTGCCAGCAGCACATCTCTAGCGGGAGGGCGCAATGAGCAGTTCTTC. It encodes CASSTSLAGGRNEQFF.

This clonotype was detected many times. The V and J genes are TRBV7-2 and TRBJ1-5, with D possibly matching TRBD1 (5 bases). Germline CDR1 and CDR2: SGHTA and FQGNSA. The CDR3 is made up of 13 amino acids. The V and J ends lost 1 base and 7 bases respectively, with 8 bases between them. The CDR3 coding sequence is TGTGCCAGCAGCTTAGGGGGGGTACAGCCCCAGCATTTT. The encoded protein is CASSLGGVQPQHF.

This clonotype was seen many times. The V gene is TRBV7-2, the J gene TRBJ1-2, with D perhaps matching TRBD1 (6 bases). The CDR3 totals 13 residues. Trimming removed 11 bases at V and 4 bases at J, with 17 bases between. Germline assignment: CDR1 SGHTA and CDR2 FQGNSA. The CDR3 region is CALGGAGVYGYTF. CDR3 DNA: TGTGCCCTAGGGGGGGCAGGGGTCTATGGCTACACCTTC.

The chain carries TRBV5-1 and TRBJ1-3; no firm D call. Trimming stripped 0 bases from V and 0 bases from J, with 10 bases between. The germline V gene encodes CDR1 SGHRS and CDR2 YFSETQ. The CDR3 length is 16 residues. In DNA form, the CDR3 reads TGCGCCAGCAGCTTGGAAGTCCAAGCCTCTGGAAACACCATATATTTT. Encoded protein: CASSLEVQASGNTIYF. Using reference TRBV5-1 and TRBJ1-3 for the parts outside the CDR3, the full variable domain is KAGVTQTPRYLIKTRGQQVTLSCSPISGHRSVSWYQQTPGQGLQFLFEYFSETQRNKGNFPGRFSGRQFSNSRSEMNVSTLELGDSALYLCASSLEVQASGNTIYFGEGSWLTVV.

The V gene is TRBV28, the J gene TRBJ1-5; D perhaps matches TRBD1 (6 bases). V was trimmed by 4 bases and J by 6 bases, leaving 13 bases between them. The CDR3 is 14 residues long. Germline V gives CDR1 MDHEN, CDR2 SYDVKM. This CDR3 is CASSSHRVGQPQHF. The CDR3 bases are TGTGCCAGCAGTTCACACAGGGTCGGTCAGCCCCAGCATTTT.

This clonotype was seen ten or more times. The rearrangement links TRBV7-2 to TRBJ1-4, with 10 bases identical to TRBD1. Germline CDR1 is SGHTA and CDR2 is FQGNSA. The CDR3 sequence is 15 residues long. With V trimmed by 4 bases and J by 8 bases, 7 bases remained unmatched. The CDR3 sequence: CASSYAGDRGEKLFF. CDR3 coding DNA: TGTGCCAGCAGCTACGCCGGGGACAGGGGAGAAAAACTGTTTTTT.

This clonotype was detected ten times or more. The chain uses TRBV30 and TRBJ2-1, with TRBD2 matching 11 bases. This CDR3 comprises 15 residues. V was clipped by 3 bases and J by 5 bases; unmatched bases: 6. Germline CDR1 GTSNPN, CDR2 SVGIG (reference sequence). The CDR3 coding sequence is TGTGCCTGGAGGGAAGGGACTAGCGGTAACAATGAGCAGTTCTTC. Its protein is CAWREGTSGNNEQFF.

This clonotype was found many times. This sequence joins TRBV6-5 and TRBJ1-1; perhaps TRBD1 as D (6 bases). Germline lookup yields CDR1 MNHEY and CDR2 SVGAGI. The CDR3 runs 14 residues. Trimming took off 0 bases at V and 5 bases at J, with 10 bases between the two ends. The CDR3 coding sequence is TGTGCCAGCAGTTACTCGGGGGCGCGGACTGAAGCTTTCTTT. Protein product: CASSYSGARTEAFF.

In this sample, this clonotype turned up many times. This chain connects TRBV7-8 to TRBJ1-2; 7 bases map to TRBD1. The CDR3 consists of 14 residues. V was clipped by 5 bases and J by 6 bases; unmatched bases: 9. Germline V gives CDR1 SGHVS, CDR2 FQNEAQ. The DNA for the CDR3 is TGTGCCAGCAGCCCCCAGGGGGACTGGAATGGCTACACCTTC. It codes for CASSPQGDWNGYTF. Full variable domain (missing parts from reference TRBV7-8 and TRBJ1-2): GAGVSQSPRYKVAKRGQDVALRCDPISGHVSLFWYQQALGQGPEFLTYFQNEAQLDKSGLPSDRFFAERPEGSVSTLKIQRTQQEDSAVYLCASSPQGDWNGYTFGSGTRLTVV.

This clonotype was counted ten times or more. The V gene is TRBV7-2, the J gene TRBJ2-7, with 12 bases matching TRBD2. Germline trimming cut 6 bases from V and 5 bases from J; bases unmatched to any gene: 8. Germline V gives CDR1 SGHTA, CDR2 FQGNSA. The CDR3 is made up of 15 amino acids. CDR3 coding DNA: TGTGCCAGCAGTTCTACTAGCGGGGGGAACCACGAGCAGTACTTC. Protein sequence: CASSSTSGGNHEQYF.